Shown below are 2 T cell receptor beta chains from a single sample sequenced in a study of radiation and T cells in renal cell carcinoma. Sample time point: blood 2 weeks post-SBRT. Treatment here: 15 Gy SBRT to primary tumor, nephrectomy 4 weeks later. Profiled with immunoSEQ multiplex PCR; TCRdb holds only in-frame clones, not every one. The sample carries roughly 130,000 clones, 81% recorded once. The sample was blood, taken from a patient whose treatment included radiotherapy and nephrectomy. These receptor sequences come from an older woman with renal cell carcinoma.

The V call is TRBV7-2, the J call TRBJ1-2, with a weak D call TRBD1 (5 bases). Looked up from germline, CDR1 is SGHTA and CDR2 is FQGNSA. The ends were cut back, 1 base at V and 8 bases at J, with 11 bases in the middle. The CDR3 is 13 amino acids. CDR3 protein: CASSLVGVSGYTF. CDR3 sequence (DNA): TGTGCCAGCAGCTTAGTAGGGGTTTCGGGCTACACCTTC.

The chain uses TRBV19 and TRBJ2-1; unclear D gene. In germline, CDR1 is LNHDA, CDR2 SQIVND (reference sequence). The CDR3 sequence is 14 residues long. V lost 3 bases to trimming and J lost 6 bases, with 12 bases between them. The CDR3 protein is CASSITPTRNEQFF. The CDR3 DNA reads TGTGCCAGTAGTATTACGCCGACTCGCAATGAGCAGTTCTTC.